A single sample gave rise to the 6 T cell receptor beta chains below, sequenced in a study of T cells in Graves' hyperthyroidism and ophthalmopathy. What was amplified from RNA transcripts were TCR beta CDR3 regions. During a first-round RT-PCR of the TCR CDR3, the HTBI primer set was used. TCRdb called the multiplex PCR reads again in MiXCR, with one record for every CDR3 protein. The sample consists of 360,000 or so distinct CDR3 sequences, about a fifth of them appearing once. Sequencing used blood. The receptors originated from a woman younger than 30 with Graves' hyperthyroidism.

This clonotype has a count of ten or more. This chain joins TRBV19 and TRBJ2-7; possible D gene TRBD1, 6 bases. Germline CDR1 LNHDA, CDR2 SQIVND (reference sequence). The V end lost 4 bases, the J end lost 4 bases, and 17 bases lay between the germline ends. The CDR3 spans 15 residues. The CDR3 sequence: CASSTETGTGYEQYF. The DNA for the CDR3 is TGTGCCAGTAGTACGGAGACAGGAACTGGTTACGAGCAGTACTTC.

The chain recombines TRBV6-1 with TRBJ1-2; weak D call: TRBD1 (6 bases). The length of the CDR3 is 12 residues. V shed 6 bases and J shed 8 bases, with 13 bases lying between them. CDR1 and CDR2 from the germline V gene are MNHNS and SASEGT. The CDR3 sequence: CASRSTGSGYTF. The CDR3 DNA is TGTGCCAGCAGATCGACAGGCAGCGGCTACACCTTC.

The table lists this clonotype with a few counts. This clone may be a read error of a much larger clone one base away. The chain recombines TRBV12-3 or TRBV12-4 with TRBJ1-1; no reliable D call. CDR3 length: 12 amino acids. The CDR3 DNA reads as TGTGCCGGCAGTTTTCAGGAGACTGAAGCTTTCTTT. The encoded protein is CAGSFQETEAFF.

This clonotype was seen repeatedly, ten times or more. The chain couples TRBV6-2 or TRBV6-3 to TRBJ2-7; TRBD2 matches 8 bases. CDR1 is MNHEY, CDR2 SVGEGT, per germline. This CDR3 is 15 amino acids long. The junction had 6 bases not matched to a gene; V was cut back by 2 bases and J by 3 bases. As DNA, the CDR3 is TGTGCCAGCAGTTACCTCGGAGCGGGGGTCTACGAGCAGTACTTC. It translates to CASSYLGAGVYEQYF.

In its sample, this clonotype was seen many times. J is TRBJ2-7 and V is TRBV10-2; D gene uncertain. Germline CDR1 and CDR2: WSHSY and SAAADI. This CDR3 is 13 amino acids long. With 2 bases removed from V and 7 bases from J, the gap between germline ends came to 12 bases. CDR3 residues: CASSEKGSGEQYF. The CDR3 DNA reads TGCGCCAGCAGTGAGAAGGGTTCTGGAGAGCAGTACTTC.

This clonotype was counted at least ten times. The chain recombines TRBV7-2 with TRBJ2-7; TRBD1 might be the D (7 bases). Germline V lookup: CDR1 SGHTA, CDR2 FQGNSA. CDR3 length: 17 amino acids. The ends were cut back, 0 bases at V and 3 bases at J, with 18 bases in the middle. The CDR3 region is CASSLAGRDRWFYEQYF. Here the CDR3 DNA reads TGTGCCAGCAGCTTAGCCGGGCGGGACAGATGGTTCTACGAGCAGTACTTC.